This is a list of T cell receptor beta chains from one sample in a study of T cell changes during pregnancy in multiple sclerosis. The table came from immunoSEQ multiplex PCR; TCRdb's copy has only in-frame clones and leaves some out. The sample records roughly 55,000 clones, about 92% being singletons. The specimen comprised CD4+ T cells from peripheral blood mononuclear cells, sampled after pregnancy. These TCRs come from a female donor in good health, enrolled as a control in a pregnancy study. Each CDR3 is given with its conserved first and last residue. A D gene is named only where the DNA matches it firmly. Clone size is stated in some rows and not others, as once, few, many or a class when expanded.

j_call clone_size v_call d_call cdr3_aa
TRBJ1-1 - TRBV6-5 - CASSYRRISNTEAFF
TRBJ2-3 - TRBV15 - CATSRDRGGSTDTQYF
TRBJ1-2 - TRBV19 - CASSLRGKYGYTF
TRBJ2-4 once TRBV19 - CASSIYSRLRAKNIQYF
TRBJ2-2 - TRBV5-4 - CASTSTRAGTGELFF
TRBJ1-4 - TRBV6-1 - CASQWGPTAEKLFF
TRBJ1-1 - TRBV18 - CASSPLRDNPTEAFF
TRBJ1-6 - TRBV5-6 - CASSLVSADSPLHF
TRBJ1-5 - TRBV6-1 - CASSSLGNQPQHF
TRBJ2-1 - TRBV6-1 - CASSPQVREQFF
TRBJ1-5 - TRBV19 TRBD1 CASRNSGGLNQPQHF
TRBJ1-1 - TRBV4-2 - CASSQEIGGNTEAFF
TRBJ2-7 - TRBV18 TRBD1 CASSQTGDYEQYF
TRBJ2-3 - TRBV9 TRBD2 CASSVAAGGSTDTQYF
TRBJ1-4 - TRBV6-5 TRBD1 CASSYSDRGEKLFF
TRBJ2-1 - TRBV9 - CTSSVAGSGHNEQFF
TRBJ1-1 few TRBV2 - CASKGQSLMNTEAFF
TRBJ1-2 - TRBV11-2 - CASSLGGGSNYGYTF
TRBJ1-4 once TRBV2 TRBD1 CASTRQGRSNEKLFF
TRBJ2-1 - TRBV6-6 TRBD1 CASSSGDRGKRNEQFF
TRBJ2-3 - TRBV7-9 TRBD2 CASRVVAGGRTDTQYF
TRBJ1-1 - TRBV5-1 - CASSPNLQVGTEAFF
TRBJ2-2 - TRBV7-6 TRBD2 CASSLRLAGDVGELFF
TRBJ1-3 - TRBV7-2 - CASSLYTQGSSGNTIYF
TRBJ2-3 - TRBV15 TRBD2 CATSRGTSGGPDTQYF
TRBJ2-7 - TRBV7-2 - CASSPRSRGAGEQYF
TRBJ1-2 - TRBV5-1 TRBD1 CASQRTGGFNYGYTF
TRBJ2-1 - TRBV19 - CASSIEGTPTHNEQFF
TRBJ2-6 - TRBV5-4 - CASSLVQGTNVLTF
TRBJ1-4 - TRBV11-3 - CASSRTASANEKLFF
TRBJ1-6 - TRBV7-2 TRBD1 CASSPGQGVSPLHF
TRBJ1-5 - TRBV10-3 TRBD1 CAISEGDRENQPQHF
TRBJ1-5 - TRBV7-2 - CASSNSQGRDNQPQHF
TRBJ2-5 - TRBV14 TRBD1 CASSPWTGGLETQYF
TRBJ1-2 - TRBV30 - CAWTVGGSANYGYTF
TRBJ1-2 - TRBV19 - CASSMIGTPDYGYTF
TRBJ2-1 - TRBV30 - CAWSPGRPNEQFF
TRBJ2-7 - TRBV2 - CASGATYEQYF
TRBJ2-5 - TRBV5-1 TRBD2 CASREGIQETQYF
TRBJ2-3 - TRBV7-2 TRBD2 CASSLGPLAADTQYF
TRBJ2-5 - TRBV4-2 TRBD1 CASSRGQGEETQYF
TRBJ2-1 - TRBV5-6 - CASSLVGGDNEQFF
TRBJ1-2 - TRBV4-1 - CASSQDEIGYTF
TRBJ2-5 - TRBV20-1 - CSAVALETQYF
TRBJ2-3 - TRBV6-5 - CASSYSEGAGDTQYF
TRBJ2-7 - TRBV6-1 - CASSSRGGRYEQYF
TRBJ2-2 - TRBV28 - CASSFPGFTGELFF
TRBJ2-5 - TRBV7-2 TRBD2 CASSLGATSGAQETQYF
TRBJ2-3 - TRBV18 TRBD1 CASSPTGQGGTDTQYF
TRBJ2-6 - TRBV19 - CASSSMGRPLSGANVLTF
TRBJ2-7 - TRBV5-6 TRBD1 CASSRGTGHEQYF
TRBJ1-5 - TRBV27 - CASSSIGQINSNQPQHF
TRBJ2-6 - TRBV5-4 - CASSLGGSSGANVLTF